The table lists the clone carrying this TCR beta chain with a few counts. Its target is unknown. The ends were cut back, 7 bases at V and 5 bases at J, with 13 bases in the middle. The CDR3 contains 13 residues. CDR1 is MNHEY, CDR2 SMNVEV, per germline (reference sequence). This sample was included in a study of T cell repertoires in cytomegalovirus infection. Study in general: Well-studied HLA-B-restricted epitopes and recently identified HLA-C-restricted epitopes of CMV were both used in the study. TCR beta signatures that were public indicated CMV infection and matching HLA type.

Study outcomes and limitations: In two of eight donors, the top clonotype was HLA-C-restricted CMV-specific. Carriers of CMV plus the relevant HLA were identified by cumulative public TCR beta family frequency.

TCRdb reprocessed the reads with MiXCR, giving one entry per CDR3 protein. Of some 700,000 distinct CDR3 sequences in the sample, around a third were seen once. The sequences come from cultured PBMCs, collected from culture after CMV antigen stimulation. This clonotype originated in a human donor in good health (CMV status not recorded). Some clones in this sample may be carry-over from other donors' samples. V is TRBV27 and J is TRBJ2-3; the D gene is possibly TRBD2 (6 bases). The DNA for the CDR3 is TGTGCCAGCAAAAAAGCGGGTGTAGATACGCAGTATTTT. Encoded protein: CASKKAGVDTQYF.